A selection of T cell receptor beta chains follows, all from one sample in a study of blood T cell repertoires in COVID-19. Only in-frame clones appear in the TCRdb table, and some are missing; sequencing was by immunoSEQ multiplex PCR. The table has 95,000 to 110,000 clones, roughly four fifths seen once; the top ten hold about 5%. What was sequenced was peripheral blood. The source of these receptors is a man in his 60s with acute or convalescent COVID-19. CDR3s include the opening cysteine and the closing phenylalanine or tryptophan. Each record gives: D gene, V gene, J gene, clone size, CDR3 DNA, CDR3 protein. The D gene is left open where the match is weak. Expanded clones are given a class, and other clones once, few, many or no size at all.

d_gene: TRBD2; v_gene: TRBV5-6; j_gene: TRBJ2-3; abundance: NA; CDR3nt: TGTGCCAGCAGCTTGGGCTCGGGGGGAGATACGCAGTATTTT; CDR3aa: CASSLGSGGDTQYF
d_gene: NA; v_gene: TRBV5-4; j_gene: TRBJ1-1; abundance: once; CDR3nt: TGTGCCAGCAGCTCCCGGACAGTAAACACTGAAGCTTTCTTT; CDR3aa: CASSSRTVNTEAFF
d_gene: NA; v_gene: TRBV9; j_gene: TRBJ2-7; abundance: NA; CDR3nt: TGTGCCAGCAGCCCGAAATCCTTGGGAGGTTGGGACTTAGTCTTCCACGAGCAGTACTTC; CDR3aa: CASSPKSLGGWDLVFHEQYF
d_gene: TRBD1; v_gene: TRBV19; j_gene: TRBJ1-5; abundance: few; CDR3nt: TGTGCCAGTAGCACCCGGATAGGGACAGCGAATCAGCCCCAGCATTTT; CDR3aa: CASSTRIGTANQPQHF
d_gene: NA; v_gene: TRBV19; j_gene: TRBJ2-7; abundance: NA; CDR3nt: TGTGCCAGTAGTCTCGGATGGGCAGAAACCTACGAGCAGTACTTC; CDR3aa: CASSLGWAETYEQYF
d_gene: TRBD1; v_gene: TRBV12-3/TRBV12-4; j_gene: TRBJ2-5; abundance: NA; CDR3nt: TGTGCCAGCAGTCGGGACAGTGAAGAGACCCAGTACTTC; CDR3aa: CASSRDSEETQYF
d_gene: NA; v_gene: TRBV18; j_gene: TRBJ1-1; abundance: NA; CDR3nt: TGTGCCAGCTCACTGGACAGTTCCGAAGCTTTCTTT; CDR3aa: CASSLDSSEAFF
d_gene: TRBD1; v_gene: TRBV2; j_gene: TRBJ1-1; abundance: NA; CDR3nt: TGTGCCAGCAGTGTAATAGGGGGCGATTTCGAAGCTTTCTTT; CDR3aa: CASSVIGGDFEAFF
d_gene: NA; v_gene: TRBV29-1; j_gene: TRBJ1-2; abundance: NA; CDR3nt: TGCAGCGTTCCGGTACAGACAGTCGGACATGGCTACACCTTC; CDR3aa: CSVPVQTVGHGYTF
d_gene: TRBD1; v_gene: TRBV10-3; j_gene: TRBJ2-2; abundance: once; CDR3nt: TGTGCCATCGGACCCGACAGGGTGGACGGGGAGCTGTTTTTT; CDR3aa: CAIGPDRVDGELFF
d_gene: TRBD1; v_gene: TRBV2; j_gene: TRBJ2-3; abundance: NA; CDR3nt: TGTGCCAGCAGTGACAGGGGGAACACAGATACGCAGTATTTT; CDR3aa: CASSDRGNTDTQYF
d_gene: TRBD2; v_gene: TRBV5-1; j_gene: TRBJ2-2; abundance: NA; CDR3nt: TGCGCCAGCAGCCCACTAGCGGGGGGGCCCGGGGAGCTGTTTTTT; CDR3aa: CASSPLAGGPGELFF
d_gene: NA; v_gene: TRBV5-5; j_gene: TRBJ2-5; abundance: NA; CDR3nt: TGTGCCAGCAGCTCGCCAGGGGGGCAAGAGACCCAGTACTTC; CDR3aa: CASSSPGGQETQYF
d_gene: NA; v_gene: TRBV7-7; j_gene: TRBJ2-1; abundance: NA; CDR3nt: TGTGCTAGCAGCTTAGACACCTACAATGAGCAGTTCTTC; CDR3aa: CASSLDTYNEQFF
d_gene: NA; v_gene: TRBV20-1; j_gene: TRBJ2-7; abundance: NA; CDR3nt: TGCAGTGCCGGTGAGTCCTACGAGCAGTACTTC; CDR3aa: CSAGESYEQYF
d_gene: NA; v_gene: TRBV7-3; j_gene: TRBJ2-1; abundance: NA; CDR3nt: TGTGCCAGCAGCTCAGGACAGCTTGACTACACTGAGCAGTTCTTC; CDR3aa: CASSSGQLDYTEQFF
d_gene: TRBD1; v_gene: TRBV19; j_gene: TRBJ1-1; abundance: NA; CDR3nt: TGTGCCAGTAGTAACAGGGGCCAGGGCACTGAAGCTTTCTTT; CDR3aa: CASSNRGQGTEAFF